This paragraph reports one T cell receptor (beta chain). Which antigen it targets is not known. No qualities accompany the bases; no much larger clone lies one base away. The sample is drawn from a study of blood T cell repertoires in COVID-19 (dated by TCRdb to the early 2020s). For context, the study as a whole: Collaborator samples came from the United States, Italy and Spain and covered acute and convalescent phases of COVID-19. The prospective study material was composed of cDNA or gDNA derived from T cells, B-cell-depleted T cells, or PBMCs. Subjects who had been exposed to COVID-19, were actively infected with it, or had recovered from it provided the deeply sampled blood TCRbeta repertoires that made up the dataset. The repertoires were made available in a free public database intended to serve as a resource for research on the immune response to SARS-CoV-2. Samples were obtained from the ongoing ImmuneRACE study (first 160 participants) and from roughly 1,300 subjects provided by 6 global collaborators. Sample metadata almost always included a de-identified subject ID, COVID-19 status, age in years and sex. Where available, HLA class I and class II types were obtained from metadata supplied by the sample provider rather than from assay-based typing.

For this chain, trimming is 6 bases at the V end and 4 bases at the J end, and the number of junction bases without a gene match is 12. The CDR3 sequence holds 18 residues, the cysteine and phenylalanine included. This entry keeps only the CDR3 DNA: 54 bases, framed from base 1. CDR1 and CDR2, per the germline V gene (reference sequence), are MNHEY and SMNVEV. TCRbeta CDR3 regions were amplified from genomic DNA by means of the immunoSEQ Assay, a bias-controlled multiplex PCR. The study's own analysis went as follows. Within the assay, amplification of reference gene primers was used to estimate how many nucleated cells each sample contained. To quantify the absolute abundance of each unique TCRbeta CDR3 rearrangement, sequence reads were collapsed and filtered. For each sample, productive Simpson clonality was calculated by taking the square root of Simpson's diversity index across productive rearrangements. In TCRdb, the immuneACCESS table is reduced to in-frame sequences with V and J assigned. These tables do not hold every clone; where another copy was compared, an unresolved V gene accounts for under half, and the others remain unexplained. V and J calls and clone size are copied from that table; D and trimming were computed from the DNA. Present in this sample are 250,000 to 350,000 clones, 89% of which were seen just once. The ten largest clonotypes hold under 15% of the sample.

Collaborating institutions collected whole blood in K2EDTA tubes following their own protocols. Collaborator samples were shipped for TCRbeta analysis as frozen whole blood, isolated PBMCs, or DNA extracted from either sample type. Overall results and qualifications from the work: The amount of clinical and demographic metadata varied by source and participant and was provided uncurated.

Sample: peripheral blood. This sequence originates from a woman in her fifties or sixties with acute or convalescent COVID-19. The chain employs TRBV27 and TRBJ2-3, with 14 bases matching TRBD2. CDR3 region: CASRQGQRTSGRPDTQYF. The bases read TGTGCCAGCAGACAGGGGCAAAGGACTAGCGGGAGGCCAGATACGCAGTATTTT.